These 10 T cell receptor beta chains were sequenced from one sample in a study of identifying expanded T cells in peripheral blood. Here immunoSEQ multiplex PCR was the method, and the copy in TCRdb shows in-frame clones only, minus some. Seen here are approximately 85,000 clones, 84% observed once, and the top ten hold around 19%. Sequencing was performed on blood. The receptor source for this set is a person aged 18 to 69 in good health.

In this sample, this clone turned up once. The chain combines TRBV6-5 with TRBJ2-5; 10 bases are shared with TRBD1. The CDR3 runs 15 residues. After removal of 1 base from V and 2 bases from J, the junction contained 1 base not matched to a gene. Germline CDR1 MNHEY, CDR2 SVGAGI. The CDR3 DNA follows: TGTGCCAGCAGTTACTGGACAGGGGGACAAGAGACCCAGTACTTC. Its protein is CASSYWTGGQETQYF.

This clone is a singleton in its sample. The gene calls are TRBV10-3 and TRBJ1-1; the D is unclear. The CDR3 is made up of 13 amino acids. The germline gives CDR1 ENHRY, CDR2 SYGVKD. With 10 bases removed from V and 1 base from J, the gap between germline ends came to 13 bases. For the CDR3, the DNA is TGTGCCACCCTCTCGGTCGGGAACACTGAAGCTTTCTTT. Translation gives CATLSVGNTEAFF.

In DNA, the CDR3 is TGTGCCACCAGCCCCAGAAGGGCAGGGTCTGGAAACACCATATATTTT. Its translation: CATSPRRAGSGNTIYF. The chain couples TRBV15 to TRBJ1-3; possibly TRBD1 for D (5 bases). This CDR3 region has 16 residues. Germline values: CDR1 LNHNV, CDR2 YYDKDF (reference sequence). Between the trimmed V and J ends, which lost 5 bases and 1 base, there was a span of 15 bases.

The rearrangement joins TRBV6-5 to TRBJ1-2; TRBD1 aligns across 8 bases. The CDR3 is 14 residues long. V shed 10 bases and J 0 bases; nucleotides not matched to a gene: 7. Germline V gene sequence: CDR1 MNHEY, CDR2 SVGAGI. The chain's CDR3 is CAIRDRKANYGYTF. CDR3 DNA sequence: TGTGCCATCCGGGACAGGAAAGCTAACTATGGCTACACCTTC.

This chain joins TRBV2 and TRBJ1-3, with 7 nucleotides matching TRBD1. Germline V CDR1 and CDR2: SNHLY, FYNNEI. The CDR3 runs 15 residues. V dropped 6 bases and J dropped 0; count of bases not matched to a gene: 5. CDR3 in DNA: TGTGCCAGCAGGCGACAGGGATCCTCTGGAAACACCATATATTTT. Translating it yields CASRRQGSSGNTIYF.

The V and J genes are TRBV28 and TRBJ2-1, with 7 bases that match TRBD1. Trimming cost V 6 bases and J 2 bases; bases outside gene matches: 4. Germline V gene sequence: CDR1 MDHEN, CDR2 SYDVKM. The CDR3 has 14 residues. The CDR3 DNA reads TGTGCCAGCAGCCGAACAGGGGCCTACAATGAGCAGTTCTTC. It translates to CASSRTGAYNEQFF.

The chain combines TRBV5-6 with TRBJ2-5, with D tentatively TRBD2 (5 bases). Trimming took 2 bases from V and 5 from J, leaving 10 bases between them. Germline CDR1 and CDR2: SGHDT and YYEEEE. The CDR3 has 13 amino acids. The CDR3 reads CASSFGVQETQYF. The CDR3 DNA reads TGTGCCAGCAGCTTCGGGGTACAGGAGACCCAGTACTTC.

A remark on this clone: This CDR3 is also generated by other DNA sequences in the sample. V is TRBV29-1 and J is TRBJ1-1, with 10 bases lining up with TRBD1. The CDR3 covers 13 residues. The germline V gene encodes CDR1 SQVTM and CDR2 ANQGSEA. After removal of 7 bases from V and 2 bases from J, the junction contained 4 bases not matched to a gene. The CDR3 bases are TGCAGCGCAAGGACAGGGGGAAACACTGAAGCTTTCTTT. This sequence encodes CSARTGGNTEAFF.

This chain uses TRBV7-9 with TRBJ2-6; D gene unclear. Germline CDR1 is SEHNR and CDR2 is FQNEAQ (reference sequence). The CDR3 loop spans 16 amino acids. V lost 5 bases and J 3 bases, leaving 14 bases between the germline ends. CDR3 sequence reads: CASSQLKVNGANVLTF. The CDR3 DNA is TGTGCCAGCAGCCAATTGAAGGTTAATGGGGCCAACGTCCTGACTTTC.

This chain joins TRBV19 and TRBJ1-1, with TRBD1 matching 7 bases. The length of the CDR3 is 14 residues. Per germline, CDR1 LNHDA and CDR2 SQIVND (reference sequence). J gave up 3 bases and V 3 bases, and 4 bases lay outside the gene matches. The CDR3 reads CASSMGQRYTEAFF. The CDR3, as DNA: TGTGCCAGTAGTATGGGACAGAGATACACTGAAGCTTTCTTT.